The 12 T cell receptor beta chains presented below share a single source sample, sequenced in a study of blood T cell repertoires in COVID-19. Sequenced by immunoSEQ multiplex PCR; TCRdb stores in-frame clones only, minus some. The table has 240,000 or so clones, more than 75% seen once. Material for sequencing was peripheral blood. The receptors shown here come from a young woman who had recovered from COVID-19.

This clone was recorded once. V usage is TRBV7-2 and J usage is TRBJ2-3, with TRBD2 matching 14 bases. This CDR3 spans 13 amino acids. Germline CDR1 and CDR2: SGHTA and FQGNSA. V gave up 1 base and J gave up 14 bases; unmatched junction bases: 2. CDR3 DNA sequence: TGTGCCAGCAGCTTAGGACTAGCGGGGGGGCGGTATTTT. It yields the protein CASSLGLAGGRYF.

This clone was seen only once. The J gene is TRBJ2-1, the V gene TRBV29-1; 7 bases are a match to TRBD1. This CDR3 has 16 residues. Germline V lookup: CDR1 SQVTM, CDR2 ANQGSEA. Trimming removed 3 bases from V and 0 bases from J; junction bases left unmatched: 8. The CDR3 loop is CSVEGGQDSSYNEQFF. CDR3 DNA: TGCAGCGTTGAGGGCGGACAGGACAGCTCCTACAATGAGCAGTTCTTC.

V and J are TRBV15 and TRBJ2-1; weak D call: TRBD2 (6 bases). The germline gives CDR1 LNHNV, CDR2 YYDKDF (reference sequence). This CDR3 region has 14 residues. V gave up 4 bases and J gave up 6 bases, with 13 bases separating them. The CDR3 region is CATSITPTSNEQFF. For the CDR3, the DNA is TGTGCCACCAGCATAACCCCGACTAGCAATGAGCAGTTCTTC.

This clone was detected a few times. The chain carries TRBV7-7 and TRBJ2-7, with TRBD1 matching 11 bases. This CDR3 spans 14 amino acids. The trim removed 11 bases at V and 4 bases at J, leaving 10 bases unmatched. The germline gives CDR1 SSHAT, CDR2 FNYEAQ (reference sequence). CDR3: CAVGRDRGGYEQYF. The DNA for the CDR3 is TGTGCCGTCGGTCGGGACAGGGGGGGATACGAGCAGTACTTC.

This chain connects TRBV6-2 or TRBV6-3 to TRBJ2-6, with a possible D match to TRBD2 (6 bases). The CDR3 covers 16 residues. The germline gives CDR1 MNHEY, CDR2 SVGEGT. V lost 2 bases and J lost 2, with 10 bases in between. CDR3 residues: CASSYLLATGANVLTF. CDR3 DNA sequence: TGTGCCAGCAGTTACCTTCTAGCGACTGGGGCCAACGTCCTGACTTTC.

This chain links TRBV5-1 with TRBJ2-5; 15 bases agree with TRBD2. Germline loops: CDR1 SGHRS, CDR2 YFSETQ. The CDR3 contains 16 residues. Germline trimming cut 2 bases from V and 2 bases from J; bases unmatched to any gene: 1. The CDR3 DNA sequence: TGCGCCAGCAGCTTCGGGACTAGCGGGGGGCAAGAGACCCAGTACTTC. It yields the protein CASSFGTSGGQETQYF. Filled out from reference TRBV5-1 and TRBJ2-5, the complete variable domain reads KAGVTQTPRYLIKTRGQQVTLSCSPISGHRSVSWYQQTPGQGLQFLFEYFSETQRNKGNFPGRFSGRQFSNSRSEMNVSTLELGDSALYLCASSFGTSGGQETQYFGPGTRLLVL.

This chain joins TRBV9 and TRBJ2-2; 7 nucleotides align to TRBD1. CDR1 and CDR2 from the germline V gene are SGDLS and YYNGEE. V lost 4 bases and J lost 1; bases outside the gene matches: 7. The CDR3 has 16 residues. The CDR3 nucleotides are TGTGCCAGCAGCCCACTCACAGGGGAGAACACCGGGGAGCTGTTTTTT. It codes for CASSPLTGENTGELFF.

V usage is TRBV29-1 and J usage is TRBJ1-1, with 7 bases identical to TRBD1. CDR3 size: 12 residues. Germline loops: CDR1 SQVTM, CDR2 ANQGSEA. The J segment lost 3 bases and the V segment lost 7 bases, leaving 5 bases of the junction unmatched. The CDR3 DNA reads as TGCAGCGCGATCAGGGGGGACACTGAAGCTTTCTTT. Translating it yields CSAIRGDTEAFF. The whole variable domain, remainder taken from reference TRBV29-1 and TRBJ1-1, is SAVISQKPSRDICQRGTSLTIQCQVDSQVTMMFWYRQQPGQSLTLIATANQGSEATYESGFVIDKFPISRPNLTFSTLTVSNMSPEDSSIYLCSAIRGDTEAFFGQGTRLTVV.

This clone has just a few counts. The chain links TRBV27 to TRBJ2-1; possibly TRBD1 for D (7 bases). V lost 7 bases to trimming and J lost 6 bases, with 10 bases between them. The CDR3 covers 12 residues. Per the germline V gene, CDR1 is MNHEY and CDR2 is SMNVEV (reference sequence). This chain's CDR3 is CASNRGGNEQFF. The CDR3 bases are TGTGCCAGCAACAGGGGAGGCAATGAGCAGTTCTTC.

The chain carries TRBV5-1 and TRBJ2-7, with TRBD2 identical over 7 bases. Looked up from germline, CDR1 is SGHRS and CDR2 is YFSETQ. V lost 0 bases, J lost 6 bases, and 3 bases stayed unmatched. CDR3 length equals 13 residues. CDR3 loop: CASSLGGGGEQYF. The CDR3 coding sequence is TGCGCCAGCAGCTTGGGGGGCGGGGGCGAGCAGTACTTC.

The chain combines TRBV2 with TRBJ2-7, with TRBD1 as a possible D gene (5 bases). V lost 5 bases and J lost 8, with 19 bases in between. The CDR3 contains 14 residues. The germline V gene has CDR1 SNHLY and CDR2 FYNNEI. CDR3 sequence (DNA): TGTGCCAGCAGTAACAGGATGCTGGAAGATAAGCAGTACTTC. The encoded protein is CASSNRMLEDKQYF.

The rearrangement joins TRBV4-2 to TRBJ1-2; D perhaps matches TRBD1 (5 bases). The V gene lost 2 bases and the J gene lost 1 base, with 17 bases spanning the gap. This CDR3 contains 17 residues. Germline CDR1 reads LGHNA; CDR2 reads YNFKEQ. CDR3 amino acids: CASSQSISGGNNYGYTF. As DNA, the CDR3 is TGTGCCAGCAGCCAATCCATCTCGGGGGGTAATAACTATGGCTACACCTTC.